Listed here are 24 T cell receptor beta chains from one sample, sequenced in a study of T-cell reconstitution after alpha-beta-depleted transplantation in children. Unique molecular identifiers were incorporated into the prepared TCRbeta library. One entry per CDR3 protein, called by TCRdb with MiXCR from the PCR reads. The repertoire holds approximately 500,000 distinct CDR3 sequences, with roughly a tenth as singletons. The sequences come from PBMCs, collected before TCRalphabeta/CD19-depleted stem cell transplant. The receptors stem from a child aged 2-15 years with inherited bone marrow failure, due to receive a stem cell transplant.

On this clonotype itself: It may be a read error: a sequence one base away is much more abundant. The V call is TRBV7-8, the J call TRBJ2-7; D gene unclear. Germline CDR1 is SGHVS and CDR2 is FQNEAQ. The CDR3 totals 15 residues. The germline V and J ends were trimmed by 6 bases and 4 bases, with 19 bases remaining between them. The CDR3 DNA reads as TGTGCCAGCAGATCCGAGTCGGCAGGCCCTTACGAGCAGTACTTC. Protein product: CASRSESAGPYEQYF.

This clonotype was counted ten times or more. This sequence joins TRBV12-3 or TRBV12-4 and TRBJ1-6; a weak D match, TRBD1 (5 bases). Between the trimmed V and J ends, which lost 6 bases and 2 bases, there was a span of 17 bases. The CDR3 loop spans 17 amino acids. The CDR3 DNA is TGTGCCAGCAGCACCGCTCGGGGCGGGGCCTATAATTCACCCCTCCACTTT. The encoded protein is CASSTARGGAYNSPLHF.

This clonotype was recorded at least ten times. This rearrangement joins TRBV2 to TRBJ2-3, with D unresolved. The CDR3 is 12 amino acids. V lost 6 bases and J lost 6, with 10 bases in between. Germline CDR1 SNHLY, CDR2 FYNNEI. CDR3 residues: CASSAHQDTQYF. CDR3 DNA sequence: TGTGCCAGCAGCGCGCATCAGGATACGCAGTATTTT.

There are a few counts of this clonotype. The rearrangement joins TRBV28 to TRBJ2-1; 7 positions agree with TRBD1. Germline V gives CDR1 MDHEN, CDR2 SYDVKM. CDR3 length: 14 residues. The V gene end was trimmed by 3 bases and the J gene end by 6 bases; junction bases not matched to a gene: 5. For the CDR3, the DNA is TGTGCCAGCAGTTTGTACAGGGGATCCAATGAGCAGTTCTTC. This encodes CASSLYRGSNEQFF.

This clonotype has a handful of counts. The rearrangement uses TRBV11-2 and TRBJ2-3; TRBD1 agrees at 10 bases. Germline V lookup: CDR1 SGHAT, CDR2 FQNNGV. The CDR3 runs 15 residues. Unmatched junction bases numbered 5, after V lost 3 bases and J lost 5 bases. The CDR3 protein is CASSFGTGVIDTQYF. CDR3 sequence (DNA): TGTGCCAGCAGCTTCGGGACAGGGGTGATAGATACGCAGTATTTT.

This clonotype was seen at least ten times. The chain joins TRBV12-3 or TRBV12-4 to TRBJ1-1, with 7 nucleotides matching TRBD1. With 6 bases clipped from V and 4 bases from J, the junction kept 5 bases outside the gene matches. CDR3 size: 13 residues. As DNA, the CDR3 is TGTGCCAGCAGCCTCCGACAGGGCACTGAAGCTTTCTTT. This gives the protein CASSLRQGTEAFF.

In this sample, this clonotype turned up many times. This rearrangement joins TRBV24-1 to TRBJ1-1; perhaps TRBD1 as D (5 bases). Trimming took 5 bases from V and 4 from J, leaving 10 bases between them. The CDR3 has 13 amino acids. CDR1 is KGHDR, CDR2 SFDVKD, per germline. CDR3 protein: CATSGSGATEAFF. CDR3 sequence (DNA): TGTGCCACCAGTGGCAGCGGGGCCACTGAAGCTTTCTTT.

This clonotype was counted a single time. A much bigger clone sits one base away, suggesting this may be a read error. The gene calls are TRBV9 and TRBJ1-2, with D tentatively TRBD1 (5 bases). CDR1 is SGDLS and CDR2 is YYNGEE in the germline V gene. V lost 2 bases and J 4 bases, leaving 12 bases between the germline ends. This CDR3 region has 14 residues. As DNA, the CDR3 is TGTGCCAGCAGCGTCGGGGGGGTAGCCTATGGCTACACCTTC. This gives the protein CASSVGGVAYGYTF.

In this sample, this clonotype turned up many times. The gene calls are TRBV7-2 and TRBJ2-7, with TRBD2 as a possible D gene (6 bases). Per germline, CDR1 SGHTA and CDR2 FQGNSA. V shed 2 bases and J shed 3 bases, with 20 bases lying between them. The length of the CDR3 is 17 residues. CDR3 sequence (DNA): TGTGCCAGCAGCTTAACCCATGGTAGCGGCACCTTCTACGAGCAGTACTTC. Translated: CASSLTHGSGTFYEQYF.

This clonotype was detected ten times or more. This chain links TRBV12-3 or TRBV12-4 with TRBJ2-7; 9 nucleotides match TRBD2. The V and J ends lost 1 base and 5 bases, in that order; junction bases with no gene match: 9. The CDR3 is 16 residues long. CDR3 DNA sequence: TGTGCCAGCAGTTTAGATTTAGCTAGCGGGACTAACGAGCAGTACTTC. This sequence encodes CASSLDLASGTNEQYF.

This clonotype was counted many times. The J gene is TRBJ2-3, the V gene TRBV7-2, with a weak D call TRBD2 (5 bases). CDR3 length equals 15 residues. The V end lost 0 bases, the J end lost 2 bases, and 9 bases lay between the germline ends. Looked up from germline, CDR1 is SGHTA and CDR2 is FQGNSA. The CDR3 loop is CASSLASAYTDTQYF. CDR3 sequence (DNA): TGTGCCAGCAGCTTAGCTAGCGCCTACACAGATACGCAGTATTTT. Combining the CDR3 with reference TRBV7-2 and TRBJ2-3 gives the whole variable domain GAGVSQSPSNKVTEKGKDVELRCDPISGHTALYWYRQSLGQGLEFLIYFQGNSAPDKSGLPSDRFSAERTGGSVSTLTIQRTQQEDSAVYLCASSLASAYTDTQYFGPGTRLTVL.

In its sample, this clonotype was seen a few times. V usage is TRBV30 and J usage is TRBJ1-4; weak D call: TRBD1 (5 bases). This CDR3 has 15 residues. CDR1 is GTSNPN, CDR2 SVGIG, per germline (reference sequence). V was shortened by 1 base and J by 11 bases, with 20 bases between the two germline ends. This CDR3 reads CAWSAKPGPGQKLFF. The CDR3 DNA reads as TGTGCCTGGAGTGCCAAGCCGGGACCTGGGCAGAAACTGTTTTTT.

As concerns this clonotype: A single base separates this from a much larger clone, so it may be a read error. This sequence joins TRBV27 and TRBJ2-3, with D tentatively TRBD2 (6 bases). Germline CDR1 and CDR2: MNHEY and SMNVEV (reference sequence). CDR3 length: 15 residues. CDR3 sequence: CASRLASRGTDTQNF. CDR3 nucleotides: TGTGCCAGCAGGCTAGCGTCCCGGGGCACAGATACGCAGAATTTT.

This clonotype was detected ten times or more. The CDR3 reads CSYRQLAGEETQYF. The DNA for the CDR3 is TGCAGTTACCGTCAACTAGCGGGAGAAGAGACCCAGTACTTC. The chain employs TRBV20-1 and TRBJ2-5; 11 nucleotides line up with TRBD2. CDR3 length equals 14 residues. The germline V gene encodes CDR1 DFQATT and CDR2 SNEGSKA (reference sequence). After removal of 8 bases from V and 3 bases from J, the junction contained 8 bases not matched to a gene.

The chain joins TRBV5-6 to TRBJ1-1; TRBD1 agrees at 7 bases. Germline lookup yields CDR1 SGHDT and CDR2 YYEEEE. The CDR3 has 14 amino acids. Trimming removed 10 bases from V and 5 bases from J; junction bases left unmatched: 14. In DNA, the CDR3 is TGTGCCGGATCGGGGGCTAAACAGGGGACTGAAGCTTTCTTT. Translated: CAGSGAKQGTEAFF.

There are many counts of this clonotype. The chain is built from TRBV7-6 and TRBJ2-7; TRBD1 is a possible D gene (6 bases). V was pared by 1 base and J by 0 bases, with 13 bases between. The V gene's germline CDR1 is SGHVS and CDR2 FNYEAQ. CDR3 length: 16 residues. The CDR3 DNA follows: TGTGCCAGCAGCTTAGAGCAGGGGCCCCTCTCCTACGAGCAGTACTTC. Translated, it gives CASSLEQGPLSYEQYF.

Concerning this clonotype itself: A clone one base away is much larger, so this may be a read error. In this CDR3 the conserved last residue, phenylalanine or tryptophan, is missing, so a read error is likely. The V and J genes are TRBV12-3 or TRBV12-4 and TRBJ1-1; TRBD1 matches at 9 bases. The CDR3 is made up of 13 amino acids. V lost 6 bases and J lost 5; bases outside the gene matches: 4. CDR3 residues: CASSWDRETEAFV. The CDR3 DNA reads as TGTGCCAGCAGCTGGGACAGGGAGACTGAAGCTTTCGTT.

The gene calls are TRBV11-2 and TRBJ2-7, with 7 nucleotides matching TRBD2. Germline CDR1 is SGHAT and CDR2 is FQNNGV. The CDR3 runs to 15 residues. Losses at the gene ends were 5 bases for V and 2 bases for J; bases not matched to a gene: 9. This CDR3 reads CASSPGLGVTYEQYF. CDR3 nucleotides: TGTGCCAGCAGCCCCGGACTAGGGGTTACCTACGAGCAGTACTTC.

Note on this clonotype: This may arise from a read error, as a much more abundant clone is one base away. The chain uses TRBV27 and TRBJ2-5; TRBD2 agrees at 7 bases. The CDR3 runs 14 residues. Germline loops: CDR1 MNHEY, CDR2 SMNVEV (reference sequence). CDR3 protein: CASSKMPGGETQHF. DNA of the CDR3: TGTGCCAGCAGTAAAATGCCGGGGGGAGAGACCCAGCACTTC.

This clonotype was observed at least ten times. The V and J genes are TRBV10-2 and TRBJ1-1, with D perhaps TRBD1 (6 bases). The V and J ends lost 8 bases and 4 bases respectively, with 26 bases between them. CDR1 is WSHSY and CDR2 is SAAADI in the germline V gene. This CDR3 region has 17 residues. The CDR3 reads CASVPVQIQGGFTEAFF. In DNA, the CDR3 is TGCGCCAGCGTTCCGGTCCAAATACAGGGTGGATTCACTGAAGCTTTCTTT.

Ten or more counts support this clonotype. The rearrangement links TRBV5-1 to TRBJ2-1, with 12 bases fitting TRBD2. V lost 0 bases to trimming and J lost 8 bases; unmatched junction nucleotides: 3. The CDR3 runs 15 residues. Germline CDR1 is SGHRS and CDR2 is YFSETQ. CDR3 coding DNA: TGCGCCAGCAGCTTGGGGACTAGCGGGATCCATGAGCAGTTCTTC. It yields the protein CASSLGTSGIHEQFF.

This clonotype was seen only a few times. The chain recombines TRBV5-1 with TRBJ2-7; D gene uncertain. CDR3 length equals 14 residues. Trimming removed 0 bases at V and 1 base at J, with 8 bases between. Looked up from germline, CDR1 is SGHRS and CDR2 is YFSETQ. DNA of the CDR3: TGCGCCAGCAGCTTGGGAGACCTTTCCTACGAGCAGTACTTC. This sequence encodes CASSLGDLSYEQYF.

This clonotype showed up many times. J is TRBJ1-2 and V is TRBV29-1, with 9 bases that match TRBD1. Germline lookup yields CDR1 SQVTM and CDR2 ANQGSEA. V lost 0 bases to trimming and J lost 4 bases; unmatched junction nucleotides: 6. The CDR3 is 15 residues long. Here the CDR3 reads CSVEDLDRGFYGYTF. The DNA of the CDR3 is TGCAGCGTTGAAGACCTAGACAGGGGGTTCTATGGCTACACCTTC.

The chain joins TRBV29-1 to TRBJ1-6; 10 nucleotides line up with TRBD1. With 7 bases clipped from V and 7 bases from J, the junction kept 4 bases outside the gene matches. The CDR3 sequence is 13 residues long. Germline V lookup: CDR1 SQVTM, CDR2 ANQGSEA. The CDR3 spells CSARTGGNSPLHF. CDR3 DNA: TGCAGCGCAAGGACAGGGGGAAATTCACCCCTCCACTTT.